A selection of T cell receptor beta chains follows, all from one sample in a study of immune evolution from preneoplasia to lung adenocarcinoma. Sequencing used immunoSEQ multiplex PCR; TCRdb keeps in-frame clones, though not all of them. The sample includes about 4,600 clones, roughly 73% seen only once; the top ten take 8.5% to 10%. The specimen sequenced was FFPE minimally invasive lung adenocarcinoma tissue. The receptors come from a person aged 60-79 years with lung adenocarcinoma. Each CDR3 is given with its conserved first and last residue. The D gene is left open where the match is weak. The listing skips clone size in some rows; elsewhere it reads once, few, many or a size class.

v_call,d_call,j_call,clone_size,cdr3_aa,cdr3_nt
TRBV10-1,-,TRBJ1-2,-,CASNPEGSYYGYTF,TGCGCCAGCAATCCGGAGGGATCCTACTATGGCTACACCTTC
TRBV28,TRBD1,TRBJ1-1,-,CATLGQGFGNTEAFF,TGTGCCACCCTGGGACAGGGATTCGGAAACACTGAAGCTTTCTTT
TRBV2,TRBD2,TRBJ2-5,-,CASSKASGIEETQYF,TGTGCCAGCTCCAAGGCTAGCGGGATTGAAGAGACCCAGTACTTC
TRBV4-2,-,TRBJ2-6,-,CASSQARSPSGANVLTF,TGTGCCAGCAGCCAAGCCCGATCCCCTAGTGGGGCCAACGTCCTGACTTTC
TRBV28,-,TRBJ2-7,-,CASSTQSLLYEQYF,TGTGCCAGCAGTACCCAGAGCCTCCTCTACGAGCAGTACTTC
TRBV19,TRBD1,TRBJ1-5,-,CASMGTGYQPQHF,TGTGCCAGTATGGGGACAGGATATCAGCCCCAGCATTTT
TRBV30,-,TRBJ1-3,-,CAWSTHGNTIYF,TGTGCCTGGAGTACACATGGAAACACCATATATTTT
TRBV19,-,TRBJ1-1,-,CASGPGRAFF,TGTGCCAGTGGGCCCGGCCGGGCTTTCTTT
TRBV9,-,TRBJ2-6,-,CASSVGALGANVLTF,TGTGCCAGCAGCGTCGGGGCCCTGGGGGCCAACGTCCTGACTTTC
TRBV10-2,TRBD2,TRBJ2-2,-,CASSESKGGATGELFF,TGCGCCAGCAGTGAGTCGAAGGGAGGGGCCACCGGGGAGCTGTTTTTT
TRBV6-5,TRBD2,TRBJ2-7,-,CASSYGSGSEQYF,TGTGCCAGCAGTTATGGTAGCGGGAGCGAGCAGTACTTC
TRBV6-5,-,TRBJ1-2,-,CASSREGGRGYTF,TGTGCCAGCAGCCGGGAAGGGGGTAGAGGCTACACCTTC
TRBV7-2,-,TRBJ1-5,-,CASSGGRRNQPQHF,TGTGCCAGCAGCGGGGGACGGCGCAATCAGCCCCAGCATTTT
TRBV15,-,TRBJ2-4,-,CATSSTQGVLAKNIQYF,TGTGCCACCAGCAGTACACAGGGAGTTCTAGCCAAAAACATTCAGTACTTC
TRBV29-1,TRBD2,TRBJ2-1,-,CSSFGTSGSDEQFF,TGCAGCTCTTTTGGGACTAGCGGGAGCGATGAGCAGTTCTTC
TRBV11-1,TRBD2,TRBJ2-1,-,CASSWEGNEQFF,TGTGCCAGCAGCTGGGAGGGGAATGAGCAGTTCTTC
TRBV15,TRBD1,TRBJ2-3,once,CAIPAGQGGDTQYF,TGTGCCATCCCGGCGGGACAGGGGGGAGATACGCAGTATTTT
TRBV2,-,TRBJ1-3,-,CASSENAGNTIYF,TGTGCCAGCAGTGAGAATGCAGGAAACACCATATATTTT
TRBV29-1,-,TRBJ1-1,-,CSVSIAEAFF,TGCAGCGTCTCCATTGCTGAAGCTTTCTTT
TRBV15,-,TRBJ2-5,-,CATSRTRDNVGQETQYF,TGTGCCACCAGCAGAACCCGGGACAACGTAGGTCAAGAGACCCAGTACTTC
TRBV10-2,TRBD1,TRBJ1-1,-,CASGQGSTEAFF,TGCGCCAGCGGACAGGGTTCCACTGAAGCTTTCTTT
TRBV7-9,-,TRBJ2-2,-,CASRPNAGELFF,TGTGCCAGCAGACCAAATGCCGGGGAGCTGTTTTTT
TRBV10-1,-,TRBJ2-5,-,CASSVLPRETQYF,TGCGCCAGCAGCGTCCTTCCCCGGGAGACCCAGTACTTC
TRBV7-2,-,TRBJ1-1,-,CASSLEQYTEAFF,TGTGCCAGCAGCTTAGAACAGTACACTGAAGCTTTCTTT
TRBV19,-,TRBJ2-3,-,CASSITRVSTDTQYF,TGTGCCAGTAGTATAACCCGGGTTAGCACAGATACGCAGTATTTT
TRBV9,TRBD2,TRBJ2-3,-,CASSVFSGRQGDTQYF,TGTGCCAGCAGCGTCTTTAGCGGGAGGCAGGGGGATACGCAGTATTTT
TRBV6-1,TRBD1,TRBJ1-2,few,CASSRYGTVTYGYTF,TGTGCCAGCAGTAGATACGGGACAGTGACCTATGGCTACACCTTC
TRBV27,-,TRBJ2-3,once,CASRRGTSATDTQYF,TGTGCCAGCAGACGCGGGACAAGTGCAACAGATACGCAGTATTTT
TRBV6-1,-,TRBJ1-1,-,CASSSTGRGTEAFF,TGTGCCAGCAGTTCCACAGGGCGAGGCACTGAAGCTTTCTTT
TRBV6-9,TRBD2,TRBJ2-3,once,CASSRTSGRRDTQYF,TGTGCCAGCAGTCGGACTAGCGGAAGACGAGATACGCAGTATTTT
TRBV9,TRBD2,TRBJ2-2,few,CASSVLRGTSGRHTGELFF,TGTGCCAGCAGCGTCCTTCGGGGGACTAGCGGGAGGCACACCGGGGAGCTGTTTTTT
TRBV2,-,TRBJ1-5,few,CASSEFRQLNQPQHF,TGTGCCAGCAGTGAATTTAGGCAGCTTAATCAGCCCCAGCATTTT
TRBV10-2,-,TRBJ2-2,-,CASRRDSNTGELFF,TGCGCCAGCAGGCGGGACTCGAACACCGGGGAGCTGTTTTTT
TRBV27,-,TRBJ2-7,-,CASSSGEAFYEQYF,TGTGCCAGCAGTTCCGGGGAGGCCTTCTACGAGCAGTACTTC
TRBV5-5,-,TRBJ2-3,-,CASSLDSGRADTQYF,TGTGCCAGCAGCTTGGATTCTGGACGGGCAGATACGCAGTATTTT
TRBV20-1,-,TRBJ2-1,-,CSARILREQFF,TGCAGTGCTAGAATTCTGCGGGAGCAGTTCTTC
TRBV5-8,-,TRBJ2-6,-,CASSLEASGANVLTF,TGTGCCAGCAGCTTGGAGGCGTCTGGGGCCAACGTCCTGACTTTC
TRBV4-2,-,TRBJ2-7,-,CASSQEEGYEQYF,TGTGCCAGCAGCCAAGAAGAGGGGTACGAGCAGTACTTC
TRBV9,-,TRBJ2-5,-,CASSVGTGMETQYF,TGTGCCAGCAGCGTGGGAACAGGGATGGAGACCCAGTACTTC
TRBV30,-,TRBJ2-1,-,CAWSVPAGVNEQFF,TGTGCCTGGAGTGTACCGGCAGGGGTCAATGAGCAGTTCTTC
TRBV11-2,-,TRBJ2-1,-,CASSLSTGITYNEQFF,TGTGCCAGCAGCCTTTCTACCGGGATCACCTACAATGAGCAGTTCTTC
TRBV7-8,TRBD1,TRBJ2-7,-,CASSSGGQRVHEQYF,TGTGCCAGCAGCTCAGGGGGACAAAGGGTACACGAGCAGTACTTC